Shown below are 18 T cell receptor beta chains from a single sample sequenced in a study of neurological immune-mediated disorders. TCRdb reprocessed the 5' RACE reads with MiXCR, giving one entry per CDR3 protein. The table records 20,000 to 25,000 distinct CDR3 sequences, roughly 15% of them present only once. The sequencing input was PBMCs. The receptors originated from a female donor with HTLV-1-associated myelopathy (HAM/TSP).

This clonotype was seen many times. This chain uses TRBV20-1 with TRBJ2-1; D is ambiguous. CDR1 is DFQATT, CDR2 SNEGSKA, per germline (reference sequence). CDR3 length: 12 residues. The V gene lost 0 bases and the J gene lost 7 bases, with 7 bases spanning the gap. The CDR3 nucleotides read TGCAGTGCTAGAGAGGATGGGAATGAGCAGTTCTTC. It encodes CSAREDGNEQFF.

J is TRBJ2-1 and V is TRBV29-1; D is ambiguous. V lost 4 bases, J lost 8 bases, and 15 bases lay in between. The germline V gene has CDR1 SQVTM and CDR2 ANQGSEA. The CDR3 runs to 13 residues. The CDR3 spells CSVVVGFTYEQFF. CDR3 sequence (DNA): TGCAGCGTTGTAGTGGGTTTTACGTATGAGCAGTTCTTC.

The CDR3 here is CASSWQGSGEDIQYF. CDR3 in DNA: TGCGCCAGCAGCTGGCAGGGGTCAGGGGAGGACATTCAGTACTTC. The genes are TRBV5-1 and TRBJ2-4; D is perhaps TRBD1 or TRBD2 (6 bases each). The length of the CDR3 is 15 residues. V shed 3 bases and J shed 8 bases, with 18 bases lying between them. Germline CDR1 reads SGHRS; CDR2 reads YFSETQ.

This clonotype showed up many times. The rearrangement uses TRBV6-4 and TRBJ2-1; TRBD2 aligns across 12 bases. Germline V gene sequence: CDR1 MRHNA, CDR2 SNTAGT. Unmatched junction bases numbered 0, after V lost 0 bases and J lost 6 bases. CDR3 length: 15 residues. As DNA, the CDR3 is TGTGCCAGCAGTGACTCGACTAGCGGGAGCAATGAGCAGTTCTTC. Its translation is CASSDSTSGSNEQFF.

This clonotype was observed at least ten times. V is TRBV30 and J is TRBJ2-1; D not resolved. The V and J ends lost 4 bases and 0 bases respectively, with 7 bases between them. The germline V gene encodes CDR1 GTSNPN and CDR2 SVGIG (reference sequence). The CDR3 has 13 residues. CDR3: CAWTRSSYNEQFF. Written as DNA, the CDR3 is TGTGCCTGGACTAGGAGCTCCTACAATGAGCAGTTCTTC.

This clonotype was recorded at least ten times. V gene TRBV21-1 combines with J gene TRBJ1-2. TRBV21-1 is a pseudogene locus. CDR3 length equals 12 residues. CDR3 sequence reads: CATDLSQYGYTF. The CDR3 DNA follows: TGTGCCACCGACTTATCGCAATATGGCTACACCTTC.

This chain joins TRBV7-6 and TRBJ2-7; D tentatively reads TRBD1 or TRBD2 (6 bases each). CDR1 is SGHVS and CDR2 is FNYEAQ in the germline V gene. The ends were cut back, 1 base at V and 6 bases at J, with 19 bases in the middle. The CDR3 extends over 16 amino acids. The CDR3 DNA reads TGTGCCAGCAGCTTAGGACGGGGGCAGGGGTCGGTCGAGCAGTACTTC. Amino acid sequence: CASSLGRGQGSVEQYF.

This clonotype was seen repeatedly, ten times or more. The chain carries TRBV7-2 and TRBJ2-7, with 11 bases identical to TRBD2. V was pared by 3 bases and J by 5 bases, with 3 bases of the junction left unmatched. The germline V gene has CDR1 SGHTA and CDR2 FQGNSA. The CDR3 covers 14 residues. The CDR3 loop is CASSFSGGAHEQYF. The CDR3 DNA reads as TGTGCCAGCAGCTTTAGCGGGGGGGCACACGAGCAGTACTTC.

In its sample, this clonotype was seen many times. The rearrangement joins TRBV19 to TRBJ2-2; D uncertain. The CDR3 is made up of 16 amino acids. The V end lost 3 bases, the J end lost 4 bases, and 15 bases lay between the germline ends. Germline-derived CDR1 and CDR2 are LNHDA and SQIVND (reference sequence). The CDR3 loop is CASSISSKRSTGELFF. The CDR3 DNA is TGTGCCAGTAGTATTTCCTCGAAACGGAGCACCGGGGAGCTGTTTTTT.

Points on this clonotype: This may be a read error, as it is one base from a much larger clone. The chain is built from TRBV14 and TRBJ1-5; D call uncertain. Germline CDR1 reads SGHDN; CDR2 reads FVKESK. The CDR3 length is 8 residues. CDR3 residues: CASTPQPF. The CDR3 region has the DNA TGTGCCAGCACGCCCCAGCCTTTT.

This clonotype has ten or more counts. The genes are TRBV10-3 and TRBJ2-3; D may match TRBD1 or TRBD2 (5 bases each). Trimming took 2 bases from V and 1 from J, leaving 16 bases between them. The CDR3 loop spans 17 amino acids. Germline loops: CDR1 ENHRY, CDR2 SYGVKD. The CDR3 DNA is TGTGCCATCAGTGAGATCAGCACGGGACGGGGCACAGATACGCAGTATTTT. Its translation: CAISEISTGRGTDTQYF.

This clonotype was observed at least ten times. The chain recombines TRBV5-1 with TRBJ2-5; D unclear. The CDR3 runs to 14 residues. Trimming pared 5 bases from V and 5 bases from J, leaving 16 bases between. Germline CDR1 reads SGHRS; CDR2 reads YFSETQ. This chain's CDR3 is CASSTNPLGETQYF. CDR3 nucleotides: TGCGCCAGCAGTACTAACCCCCTAGGGGAGACCCAGTACTTC.

This clonotype was detected ten times or more. This rearrangement joins TRBV28 to TRBJ2-7; a weak D match, TRBD2 (5 bases). Germline lookup yields CDR1 MDHEN and CDR2 SYDVKM. The CDR3 is 15 amino acids. V was shortened by 7 bases and J by 0 bases, with 16 bases between the two germline ends. CDR3 bases: TGTGCCAGCACCCCCCCGGGGATGAGCTCCTACGAGCAGTACTTC. It encodes CASTPPGMSSYEQYF.

This clonotype was seen ten or more times. The chain's CDR3 is CASSPTPTSNTGELFF. CDR3 in DNA: TGCGCCAGCAGCCCAACCCCCACCTCGAACACCGGGGAGCTGTTTTTT. The V gene is TRBV5-1, the J gene TRBJ2-2, with no clear D. The germline CDR1 and CDR2 sequences are SGHRS and YFSETQ. The CDR3 is 16 amino acids. The germline V and J ends were trimmed by 4 bases and 0 bases, with 13 bases remaining between them.

At least ten counts were recorded for this clonotype. This chain uses TRBV4-3 with TRBJ2-1; D remains ambiguous. Germline lookup yields CDR1 LGHNA and CDR2 YSLEER. The CDR3 runs to 16 residues. V was clipped by 0 bases and J by 3 bases, with 12 bases between them. In DNA form, the CDR3 reads TGCGCCAGCAGCCAAGATTATGGGAAAGTCTACAATGAGCAGTTCTTC. Translated: CASSQDYGKVYNEQFF.

This clonotype has a count of ten or more. CDR3 region: CASSQAGQASNEKLFF. The CDR3, as DNA: TGCGCCAGCAGCCAAGCCGGACAGGCTTCTAATGAAAAACTGTTTTTT. The chain employs TRBV4-1 and TRBJ1-4, with 7 bases aligning to TRBD1. CDR3 length: 16 residues. Germline lookup yields CDR1 MGHRA and CDR2 YSYEKL. V lost 1 base to trimming and J lost 3 bases; unmatched junction nucleotides: 5.

This clonotype came up many times. The V gene is TRBV4-1, the J gene TRBJ2-7; TRBD2 agrees at 14 bases. With V trimmed by 0 bases and J by 4 bases, 2 bases remained unmatched. The CDR3 spans 16 residues. Germline values: CDR1 MGHRA, CDR2 YSYEKL. The CDR3 spells CASSQDRTSGRYEQYF. In DNA form, the CDR3 reads TGCGCCAGCAGCCAAGACCGGACTAGCGGGAGGTACGAGCAGTACTTC.

The chain joins TRBV30 to TRBJ1-1, with D perhaps TRBD1 (6 bases). The CDR3 spans 11 residues. V was pared by 3 bases and J by 6 bases, with 8 bases between. The germline V gene has CDR1 GTSNPN and CDR2 SVGIG (reference sequence). CDR3 nucleotide sequence: TGTGCCTGGAGGGGGGCGGCTGAAGCTTTCTTT. It encodes CAWRGAAEAFF.